This TCR beta chain was captured in a study of shared T cell receptors in the human thymus. Repertoires were generated with immunoSEQ multiplex PCR, while TCRdb's copy carries only in-frame clones and drops some. This repertoire shows under 450,000 clones, 85% to 95% found once; its top ten account for approximately 0.018%. This CDR3 comprises 14 residues. CDR1 and CDR2 (germline): SGHDT, YYEEEE. V was clipped by 2 bases and J by 7 bases, with 15 bases between them. V and J are TRBV5-6 and TRBJ2-5; D might be TRBD1 (8 bases). The receptor's source is a human donor. Input material: thymocytes. The DNA for the CDR3 is TGTGCCAGCAGCTTCTACAGGGGGAGGGTGACCCAGTACTTC. It encodes CASSFYRGRVTQYF.